The 8 T cell receptor beta chains below come from one sample, sequenced in a study of shared clonotypes between healthy human individuals. Naive CD8 populations comprised CD45RO-negative cells positively selected for CCR7, excluding terminally differentiated effector memory CD45RA+ cells. Clones were sequenced by immunoSEQ multiplex PCR, and TCRdb holds only the in-frame ones, with some missing. The sample holds around 650,000 clones, about 95% seen once. Sequenced sample: naive CD8+ T cells sorted from blood. The origin of the receptors is a woman in her twenties or thirties in good health.

This chain uses TRBV25-1 with TRBJ1-1; no definite D call. This CDR3 has 13 amino acids. Germline V gene sequence: CDR1 MGHDK, CDR2 SYGVNS. V was cut by 0 bases and J by 3 bases, with 5 bases left in between. The CDR3 coding sequence is TGTGCCAGCAGTGAATATCCGGACACTGAAGCTTTCTTT. It yields the protein CASSEYPDTEAFF.

The chain has TRBV29-1 and TRBJ2-6, with no clear D. Germline-derived CDR1 and CDR2 are SQVTM and ANQGSEA. The CDR3 is 17 residues long. Trimming removed 5 bases at V and 5 bases at J, with 22 bases between. The CDR3 nucleotides read TGCAGCGTTCGCAGTGTACTAATACAAAGTCGGGCCAACGTCCTGACTTTC. Translating gives CSVRSVLIQSRANVLTF. Full variable domain (missing parts from reference TRBV29-1 and TRBJ2-6): SAVISQKPSRDICQRGTSLTIQCQVDSQVTMMFWYRQQPGQSLTLIATANQGSEATYESGFVIDKFPISRPNLTFSTLTVSNMSPEDSSIYLCSVRSVLIQSRANVLTFGAGSRLTVL.

This sequence joins TRBV14 and TRBJ2-3; D is undetermined. This CDR3 is 10 amino acids long. Deletions cut 8 bases from V and 8 bases from J, with 8 bases between. Germline values: CDR1 SGHDN, CDR2 FVKESK. CDR3 in DNA: TGTGCCAGCTCGCCCCCTACGCAGTATTTT. This translates into CASSPPTQYF. The full variable domain, its missing parts supplied by reference TRBV14 and TRBJ2-3, is EAGVTQFPSHSVIEKGQTVTLRCDPISGHDNLYWYRRVMGKEIKFLLHFVKESKQDESGMPNNRFLAERTGGTYSTLKVQPAELEDSGVYFCASSPPTQYFGPGTRLTVL.

The V and J genes are TRBV28 and TRBJ1-1, with D possibly TRBD1 on 6 matching bases. The V end lost 6 bases, the J end lost 9 bases, and 20 bases lay between the germline ends. CDR1 and CDR2 from the germline V gene are MDHEN and SYDVKM. This CDR3 region has 14 residues. The chain's CDR3 is CASSLTRQATKAFF. The CDR3 DNA follows: TGTGCCAGCAGCTTGACCCGACAGGCGACGAAAGCTTTCTTT. Full variable domain (rest looked up from reference TRBV28 and TRBJ1-1): DVKVTQSSRYLVKRTGEKVFLECVQDMDHENMFWYRQDPGLGLRLIYFSYDVKMKEKGDIPEGYSVSREKKERFSLILESASTNQTSMYLCASSLTRQATKAFFGQGTRLTVV.

The chain uses TRBV7-2 and TRBJ2-2; TRBD2 aligns across 10 bases. Trimming cost V 8 bases and J 0 bases; bases outside gene matches: 12. Germline CDR1 and CDR2: SGHTA and FQGNSA. The CDR3 is 18 amino acids. CDR3 residues: CASPYNSGRFTNTGELFF. CDR3 DNA sequence: TGTGCCAGCCCATATAATAGCGGGAGGTTTACGAACACCGGGGAGCTGTTTTTT.

This clone has just one count. J is TRBJ2-7 and V is TRBV13; a possible D gene is TRBD2 (6 bases). The CDR3 has 13 amino acids. Trimming pared 6 bases from V and 2 bases from J, leaving 11 bases between. The germline CDR1 and CDR2 sequences are PRHDT and FYEKMQ (reference sequence). The CDR3 sequence: CASSHGGTYEQYF. Written as DNA, the CDR3 is TGTGCCAGCAGTCACGGCGGGACCTACGAGCAGTACTTC.

This rearrangement joins TRBV28 to TRBJ2-5, with D maybe TRBD2 (6 bases). The V and J ends lost 6 bases and 5 bases respectively, with 22 bases between them. The CDR3 sequence is 16 residues long. CDR1 and CDR2 from the germline V gene are MDHEN and SYDVKM. CDR3 DNA: TGTGCCAGCAGATCGATTGAGGATCGGGAGCTCGAGACCCAGTACTTC. This translates into CASRSIEDRELETQYF.

Points on this clone: Other DNA variants within this sample encode the same CDR3. V gene TRBV11-2 combines with J gene TRBJ2-7; D gene uncertain. V gave up 1 base and J gave up 5 bases, with 6 bases separating them. In germline, CDR1 is SGHAT, CDR2 FQNNGV. The CDR3 sequence is 12 residues long. DNA of the CDR3: TGTGCCAGCAGCTTAGGGGGAAACGAGCAGTACTTC. Protein sequence: CASSLGGNEQYF.